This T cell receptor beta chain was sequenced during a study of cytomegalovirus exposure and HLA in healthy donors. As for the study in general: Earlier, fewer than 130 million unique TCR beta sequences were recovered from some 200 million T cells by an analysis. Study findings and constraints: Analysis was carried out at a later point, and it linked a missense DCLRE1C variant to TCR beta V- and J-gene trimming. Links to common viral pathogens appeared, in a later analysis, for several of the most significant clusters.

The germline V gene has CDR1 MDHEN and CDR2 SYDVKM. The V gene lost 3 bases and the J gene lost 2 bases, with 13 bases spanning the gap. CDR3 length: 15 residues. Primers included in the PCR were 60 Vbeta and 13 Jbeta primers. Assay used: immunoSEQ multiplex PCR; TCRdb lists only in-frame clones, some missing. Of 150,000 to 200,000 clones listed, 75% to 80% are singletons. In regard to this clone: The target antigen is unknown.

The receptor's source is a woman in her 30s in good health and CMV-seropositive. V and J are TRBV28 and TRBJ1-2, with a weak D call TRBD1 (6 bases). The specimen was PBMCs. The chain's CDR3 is CASSFPDRRNYGYTF. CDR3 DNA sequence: TGTGCCAGCAGTTTCCCCGACAGGCGAAACTATGGCTACACCTTC.